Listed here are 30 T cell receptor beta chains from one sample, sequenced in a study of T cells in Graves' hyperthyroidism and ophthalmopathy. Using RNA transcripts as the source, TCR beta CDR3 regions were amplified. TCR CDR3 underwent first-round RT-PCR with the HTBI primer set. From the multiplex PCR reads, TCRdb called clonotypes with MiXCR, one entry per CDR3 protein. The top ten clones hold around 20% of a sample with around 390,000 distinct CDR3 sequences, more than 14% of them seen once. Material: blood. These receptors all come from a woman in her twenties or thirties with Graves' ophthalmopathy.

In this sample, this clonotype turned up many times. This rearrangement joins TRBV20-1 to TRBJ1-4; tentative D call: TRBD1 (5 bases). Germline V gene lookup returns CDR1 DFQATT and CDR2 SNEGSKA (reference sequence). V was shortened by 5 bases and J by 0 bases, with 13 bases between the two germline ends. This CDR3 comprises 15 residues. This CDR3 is CSADGTGATNEKLFF. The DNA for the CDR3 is TGCAGTGCTGACGGGACGGGAGCAACTAATGAAAAACTGTTTTTT.

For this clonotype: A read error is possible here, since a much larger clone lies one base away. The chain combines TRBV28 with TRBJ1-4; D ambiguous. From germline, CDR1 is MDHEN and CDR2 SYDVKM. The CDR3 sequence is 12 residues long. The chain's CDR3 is CTSSEQTGKLFF. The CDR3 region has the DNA TGTACCAGCAGTGAACAAACGGGGAAACTGTTTTTT.

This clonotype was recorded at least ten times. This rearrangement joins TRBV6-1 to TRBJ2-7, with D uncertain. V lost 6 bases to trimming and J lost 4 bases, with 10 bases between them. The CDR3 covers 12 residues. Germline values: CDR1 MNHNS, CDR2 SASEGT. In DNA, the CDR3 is TGTGCCAGCAGCTTTACAGAGTACGAGCAGTACTTC. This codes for CASSFTEYEQYF.

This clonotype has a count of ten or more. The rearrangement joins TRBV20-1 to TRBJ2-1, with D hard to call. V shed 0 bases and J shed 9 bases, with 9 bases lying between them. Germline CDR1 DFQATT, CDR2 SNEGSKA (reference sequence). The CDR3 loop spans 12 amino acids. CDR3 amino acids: CSAREGLGEQFF. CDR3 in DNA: TGCAGTGCTAGAGAGGGGTTGGGTGAGCAGTTCTTC.

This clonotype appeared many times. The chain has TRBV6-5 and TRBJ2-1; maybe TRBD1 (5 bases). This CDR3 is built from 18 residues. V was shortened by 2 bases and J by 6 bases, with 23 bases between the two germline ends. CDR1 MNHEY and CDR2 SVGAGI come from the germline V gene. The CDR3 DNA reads TGTGCCAGCAGTTACCTAAAACAGGCCAGGTCCCTTAGCAATGAGCAGTTCTTC. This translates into CASSYLKQARSLSNEQFF.

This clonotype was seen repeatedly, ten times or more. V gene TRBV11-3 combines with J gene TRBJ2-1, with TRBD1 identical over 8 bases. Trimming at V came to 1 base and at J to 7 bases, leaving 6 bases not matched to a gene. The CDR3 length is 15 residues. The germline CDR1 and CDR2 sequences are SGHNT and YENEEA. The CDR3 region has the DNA TGTGCCAGCAGCTTAGTCGGACAGGGTGGGAATGAGCAGTTCTTC. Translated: CASSLVGQGGNEQFF.

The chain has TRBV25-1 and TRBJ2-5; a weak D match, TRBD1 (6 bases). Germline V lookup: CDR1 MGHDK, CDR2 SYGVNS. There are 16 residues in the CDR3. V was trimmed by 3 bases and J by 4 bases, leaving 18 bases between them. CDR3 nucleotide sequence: TGTGCCAGCAGTGAGGCCCAGGTTACAGGGTTAGAGACCCAGTACTTC. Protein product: CASSEAQVTGLETQYF. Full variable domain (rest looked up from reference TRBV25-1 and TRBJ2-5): EADIYQTPRYLVIGTGKKITLECSQTMGHDKMYWYQQDPGMELHLIHYSYGVNSTEKGDLSSESTVSRIRTEHFPLTLESARPSHTSQYLCASSEAQVTGLETQYFGPGTRLLVL.

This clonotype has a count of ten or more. The CDR3 nucleotides are TGTGCCAGCAGCTCGGGACTAGCGGGGCCTCTCCAAGAGACCCAGTACTTC. Translation gives CASSSGLAGPLQETQYF. J is TRBJ2-5 and V is TRBV11-2; 13 nucleotides line up with TRBD2. V was pared by 4 bases and J by 1 base, with 6 bases of the junction left unmatched. This CDR3 spans 17 amino acids. The germline V gene has CDR1 SGHAT and CDR2 FQNNGV.

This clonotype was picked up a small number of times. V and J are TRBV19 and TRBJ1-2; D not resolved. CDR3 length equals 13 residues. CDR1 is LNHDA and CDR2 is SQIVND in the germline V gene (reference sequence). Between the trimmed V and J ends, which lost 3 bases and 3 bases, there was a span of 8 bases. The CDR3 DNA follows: TGTGCCAGTAGTATGAAGAAATACTATGGCTACACCTTC. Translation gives CASSMKKYYGYTF.

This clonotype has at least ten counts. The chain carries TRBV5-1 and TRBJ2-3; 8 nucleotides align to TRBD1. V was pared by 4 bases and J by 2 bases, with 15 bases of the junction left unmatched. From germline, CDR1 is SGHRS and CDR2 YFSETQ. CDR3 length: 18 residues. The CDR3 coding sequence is TGCGCCAGCAGCCCTCAGTTCCAGGGGGCCAAGAACACAGATACGCAGTATTTT. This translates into CASSPQFQGAKNTDTQYF.

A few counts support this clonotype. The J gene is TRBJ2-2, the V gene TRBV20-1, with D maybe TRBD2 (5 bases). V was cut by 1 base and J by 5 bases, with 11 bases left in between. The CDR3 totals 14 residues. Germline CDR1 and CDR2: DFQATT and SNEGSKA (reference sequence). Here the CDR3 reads CSARGSSSTGELFF. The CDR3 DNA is TGCAGTGCTAGAGGGTCTAGCAGTACCGGGGAGCTGTTTTTT.

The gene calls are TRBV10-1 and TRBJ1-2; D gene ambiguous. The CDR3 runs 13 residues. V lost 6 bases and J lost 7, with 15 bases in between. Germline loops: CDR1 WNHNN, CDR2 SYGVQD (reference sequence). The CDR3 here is CASSPTPQRGYTF. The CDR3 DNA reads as TGCGCCAGCAGCCCGACCCCTCAGCGTGGCTACACCTTC.

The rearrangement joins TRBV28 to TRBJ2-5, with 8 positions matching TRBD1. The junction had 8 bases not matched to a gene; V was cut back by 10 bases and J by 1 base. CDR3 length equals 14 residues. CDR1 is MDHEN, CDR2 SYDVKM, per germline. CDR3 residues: CATWGQGAQETQYF. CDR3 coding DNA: TGTGCCACCTGGGGGCAGGGGGCCCAAGAGACCCAGTACTTC.

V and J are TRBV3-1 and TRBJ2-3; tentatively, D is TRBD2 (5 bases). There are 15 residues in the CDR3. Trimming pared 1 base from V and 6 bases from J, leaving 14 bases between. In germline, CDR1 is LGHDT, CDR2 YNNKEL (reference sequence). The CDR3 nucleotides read TGTGCCAGCAGCCAAGCACTAGTTGAGTTTGATACGCAGTATTTT. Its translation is CASSQALVEFDTQYF.

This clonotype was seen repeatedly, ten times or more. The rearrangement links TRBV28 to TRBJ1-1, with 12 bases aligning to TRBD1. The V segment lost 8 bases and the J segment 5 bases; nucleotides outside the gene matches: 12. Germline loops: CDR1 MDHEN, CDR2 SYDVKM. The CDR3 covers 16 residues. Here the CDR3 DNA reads TGTGCCAGCCCCCCCCGGGACAGGGGGCTATTGACTGAAGCTTTCTTT. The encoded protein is CASPPRDRGLLTEAFF.

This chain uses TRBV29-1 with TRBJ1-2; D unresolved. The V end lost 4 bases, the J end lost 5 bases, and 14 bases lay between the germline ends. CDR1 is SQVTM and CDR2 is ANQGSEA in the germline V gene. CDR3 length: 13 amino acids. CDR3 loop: CSVVHPGGYGYTF. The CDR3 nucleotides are TGCAGCGTTGTGCACCCCGGTGGATATGGCTACACCTTC.

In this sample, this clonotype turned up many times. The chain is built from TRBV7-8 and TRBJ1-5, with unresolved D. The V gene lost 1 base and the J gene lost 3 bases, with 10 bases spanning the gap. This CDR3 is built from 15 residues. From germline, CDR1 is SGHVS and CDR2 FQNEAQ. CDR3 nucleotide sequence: TGTGCCAGCAGCTTAGTTACCCAAGACAATCAGCCCCAGCATTTT. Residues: CASSLVTQDNQPQHF.

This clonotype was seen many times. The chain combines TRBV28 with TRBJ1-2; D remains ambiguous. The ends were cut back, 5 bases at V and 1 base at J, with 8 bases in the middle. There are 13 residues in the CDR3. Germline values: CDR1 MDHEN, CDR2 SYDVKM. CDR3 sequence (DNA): TGTGCCAGCAGTGAGGGCAGTAACTATGGCTACACCTTC. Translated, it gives CASSEGSNYGYTF.

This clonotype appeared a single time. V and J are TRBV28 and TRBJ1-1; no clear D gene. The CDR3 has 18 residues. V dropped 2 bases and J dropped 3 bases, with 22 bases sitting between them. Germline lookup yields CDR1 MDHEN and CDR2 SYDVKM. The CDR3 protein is CASSLGRGGEVEDTEAFF. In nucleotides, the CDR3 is TGTGCCAGCAGTTTAGGGCGAGGTGGGGAGGTGGAAGACACTGAAGCTTTCTTT.

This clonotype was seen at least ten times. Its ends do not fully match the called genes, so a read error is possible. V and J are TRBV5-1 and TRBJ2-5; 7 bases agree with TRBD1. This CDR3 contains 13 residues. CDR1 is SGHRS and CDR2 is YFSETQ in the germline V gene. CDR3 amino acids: CASSLDREETQYF. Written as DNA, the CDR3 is TGTGCCAGCAGCCTTGACAGGGAAGAGACCCAGTACTTC.

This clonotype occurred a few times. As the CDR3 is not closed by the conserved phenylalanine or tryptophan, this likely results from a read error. The chain's CDR3 is CASSYTEYQETQYL. Here the CDR3 DNA reads TGTGCCAGCAGTTATACAGAATACCAAGAGACCCAGTACCTC. This sequence joins TRBV6-1 and TRBJ2-5; no reliable D call. This CDR3 comprises 14 residues. Germline V lookup: CDR1 MNHNS, CDR2 SASEGT. With 5 bases removed from V and 0 bases from J, the gap between germline ends came to 10 bases.

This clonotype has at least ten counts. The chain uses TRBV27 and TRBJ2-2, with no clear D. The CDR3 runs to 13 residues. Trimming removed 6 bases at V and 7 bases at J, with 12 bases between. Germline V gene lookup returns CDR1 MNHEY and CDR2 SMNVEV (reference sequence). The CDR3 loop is CASSPDTVGELFF. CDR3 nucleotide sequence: TGTGCCAGCAGCCCAGACACAGTCGGGGAGCTGTTTTTT.

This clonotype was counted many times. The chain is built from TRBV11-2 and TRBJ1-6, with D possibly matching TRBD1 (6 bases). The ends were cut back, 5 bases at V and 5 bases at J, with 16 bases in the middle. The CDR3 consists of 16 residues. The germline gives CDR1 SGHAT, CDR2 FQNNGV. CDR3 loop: CASSRGTSFNNSPLHF. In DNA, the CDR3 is TGTGCCAGCAGCCGGGGGACATCCTTTAATAATTCACCCCTCCACTTT. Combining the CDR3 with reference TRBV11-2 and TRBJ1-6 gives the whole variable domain EAGVAQSPRYKIIEKRQSVAFWCNPISGHATLYWYQQILGQGPKLLIQFQNNGVVDDSQLPKDRFSAERLKGVDSTLKIQPAKLEDSAVYLCASSRGTSFNNSPLHFGNGTRLTVT.

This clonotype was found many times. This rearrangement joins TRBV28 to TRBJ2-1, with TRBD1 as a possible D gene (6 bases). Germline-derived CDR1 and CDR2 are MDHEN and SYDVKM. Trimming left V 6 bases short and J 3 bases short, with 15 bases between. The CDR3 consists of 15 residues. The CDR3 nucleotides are TGTGCCAGCAGGTCCGTGAGGGGGTACTACAATGAGCAGTTCTTC. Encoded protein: CASRSVRGYYNEQFF. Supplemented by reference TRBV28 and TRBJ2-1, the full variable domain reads DVKVTQSSRYLVKRTGEKVFLECVQDMDHENMFWYRQDPGLGLRLIYFSYDVKMKEKGDIPEGYSVSREKKERFSLILESASTNQTSMYLCASRSVRGYYNEQFFGPGTRLTVL.

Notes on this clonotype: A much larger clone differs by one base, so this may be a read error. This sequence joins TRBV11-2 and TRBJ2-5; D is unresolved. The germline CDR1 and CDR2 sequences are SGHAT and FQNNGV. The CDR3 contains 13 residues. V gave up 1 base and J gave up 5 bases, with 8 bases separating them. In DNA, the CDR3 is TGTGCCAGCAGCTTAGGCAGATGGGAGACCCAGTACTTC. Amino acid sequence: CASSLGRWETQYF.

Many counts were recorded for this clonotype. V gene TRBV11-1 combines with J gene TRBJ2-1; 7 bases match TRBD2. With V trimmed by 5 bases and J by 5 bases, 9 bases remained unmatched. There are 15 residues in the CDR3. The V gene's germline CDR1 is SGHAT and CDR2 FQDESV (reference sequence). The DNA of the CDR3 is TGTGCCAGCAGCACTTGGGGGGGGTCAGACAATGAGCAGTTCTTC. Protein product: CASSTWGGSDNEQFF.

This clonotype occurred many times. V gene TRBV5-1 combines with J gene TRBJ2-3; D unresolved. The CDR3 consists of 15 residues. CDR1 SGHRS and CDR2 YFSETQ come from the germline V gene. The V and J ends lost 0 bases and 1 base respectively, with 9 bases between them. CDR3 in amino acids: CASSLARAGTDTQYF. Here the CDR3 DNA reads TGCGCCAGCAGCTTGGCCAGAGCCGGCACAGATACGCAGTATTTT.

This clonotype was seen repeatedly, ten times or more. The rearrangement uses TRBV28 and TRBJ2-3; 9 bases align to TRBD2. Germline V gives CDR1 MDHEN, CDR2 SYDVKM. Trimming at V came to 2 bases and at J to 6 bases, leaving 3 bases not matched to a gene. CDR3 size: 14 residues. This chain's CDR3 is CASSLRAGGDTQYF. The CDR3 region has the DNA TGTGCCAGCAGTTTAAGGGCGGGGGGGGATACGCAGTATTTT.

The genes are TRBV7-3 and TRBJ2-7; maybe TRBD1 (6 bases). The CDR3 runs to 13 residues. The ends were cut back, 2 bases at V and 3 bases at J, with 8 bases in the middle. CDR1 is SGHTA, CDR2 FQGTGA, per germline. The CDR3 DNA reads TGTGCCAGCAGCTTACAACAGGGCTACGAGCAGTACTTC. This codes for CASSLQQGYEQYF.

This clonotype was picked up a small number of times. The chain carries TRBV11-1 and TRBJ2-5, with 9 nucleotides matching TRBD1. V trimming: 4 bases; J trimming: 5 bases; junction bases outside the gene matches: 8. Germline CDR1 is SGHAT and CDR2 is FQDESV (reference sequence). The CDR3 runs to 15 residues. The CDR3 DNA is TGTGCCAGCAGCTCACGGACAGGGGTAGAGGAGACCCAGTACTTC. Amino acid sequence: CASSSRTGVEETQYF.